This passage covers 25 T cell receptor beta chains from one sample sequenced in a study of relationships among human T cell subsets. After negative selection with anti-CD4 multisort beads, CD8+ T cells were positively selected with anti-CD8 beads. The T cell receptor alpha and beta CDR3 regions were amplified from mRNA by semiquantitative ARM-PCR. ARM-PCR used tagged nested gene-specific primers, then communal superprimers for exponential amplification. TCRdb re-analysed the multiplex PCR reads in MiXCR, keeping a single row per CDR3 protein. The table includes 5,000 to 6,500 distinct CDR3 sequences, around 60% detected once. Sequencing used CD8+ T cells sorted from blood. All receptors come from a man aged 40-55 years in good health.

The DNA for the CDR3 is TGTGCCAGCGCGCGGAGCTCCTACGAGCAGTACTTC. It yields the protein CASARSSYEQYF. The chain joins TRBV27 to TRBJ2-7, with D unresolved. The CDR3 runs to 12 residues. Germline V gives CDR1 MNHEY, CDR2 SMNVEV (reference sequence). V was cut by 8 bases and J by 0 bases, with 8 bases left in between.

The chain links TRBV21-1 to TRBJ2-7. TRBV21-1 is a recognized pseudogene. The CDR3 covers 10 residues. The DNA of the CDR3 is TGTGCCAGCGCCGCCTACGAGCAGTACTTC. It yields the protein CASAAYEQYF.

The sample holds a few counts of this clonotype. The rearrangement joins TRBV28 to TRBJ2-2, with D tentatively TRBD1 (5 bases). CDR3 length: 14 amino acids. The germline V gene has CDR1 MDHEN and CDR2 SYDVKM. Trimming pared 6 bases from V and 6 bases from J, leaving 14 bases between. CDR3 nucleotide sequence: TGTGCCAGCAGCGTCCAGGGTTTGGCCGGGGAGCTGTTTTTT. It encodes CASSVQGLAGELFF.

As DNA, the CDR3 is TGCGCCAGCAGCTTGGCCGGTAGGGATCAGCCCCAGCATTTT. Protein product: CASSLAGRDQPQHF. This chain uses TRBV5-1 with TRBJ1-5, with D uncertain. V lost 0 bases and J 5 bases, leaving 9 bases between the germline ends. The CDR3 is 14 residues long. The V gene's germline CDR1 is SGHRS and CDR2 YFSETQ.

The chain joins TRBV12-3 or TRBV12-4 to TRBJ2-7; TRBD1 matches at 11 bases. The V segment lost 5 bases and the J segment 3 bases; nucleotides outside the gene matches: 3. This CDR3 region has 14 residues. The CDR3 DNA reads TGTGCCAGCAGTCCCGGGACAGGGGGCTACGAGCAGTACTTC. It yields the protein CASSPGTGGYEQYF.

This clonotype appeared a few times. The chain carries TRBV7-6 and TRBJ2-5; possibly TRBD1 or TRBD2 for D (5 bases each). The V and J ends lost 5 bases and 3 bases respectively, with 13 bases between them. The CDR3 is 14 amino acids. In germline, CDR1 is SGHVS, CDR2 FNYEAQ. DNA of the CDR3: TGTGCCAGCAGCGTAGGGACGACCAAAGAGACCCAGTACTTC. Residues: CASSVGTTKETQYF.

This clonotype was counted only a few times. The chain carries TRBV12-5 and TRBJ2-1, with 7 bases that match TRBD2. The V and J ends lost 6 bases and 0 bases, in that order; junction bases with no gene match: 5. The CDR3 runs 15 residues. The germline V gene has CDR1 LGHNT and CDR2 FRNRAP. The CDR3 coding sequence is TGTGCTAGTGGACCTAGCGGAGTCTCCTACAATGAGCAGTTCTTC. Translated: CASGPSGVSYNEQFF. The full variable domain, with the rest looked up from reference TRBV12-5 and TRBJ2-1, is DARVTQTPRHKVTEMGQEVTMRCQPILGHNTVFWYRQTMMQGLELLAYFRNRAPLDDSGMPKDRFSAEMPDATLATLKIQPSEPRDSAVYFCASGPSGVSYNEQFFGPGTRLTVL.

Concerning this clonotype itself: At one of its ends the junction is not consistent with the germline gene, which may arise from a read error. V gene TRBV11-2 combines with J gene TRBJ1-5; weak D call: TRBD1 (5 bases). CDR1 SGHAT and CDR2 FQNNGV come from the germline V gene. CDR3 length: 14 residues. CDR3 protein: CAGSPDSSNQPQHF. Here the CDR3 DNA reads TGTGCCGGCAGCCCAGACAGTAGCAATCAGCCCCAGCATTTT.

The V gene is TRBV7-3, the J gene TRBJ2-1; 9 bases align to TRBD2. With 2 bases clipped from V and 6 bases from J, the junction kept 2 bases outside the gene matches. The germline V gene has CDR1 SGHTA and CDR2 FQGTGA. This CDR3 has 14 residues. The CDR3 protein is CASSLAGGPNEQFF. CDR3 nucleotides: TGTGCCAGCAGCTTAGCGGGAGGGCCCAATGAGCAGTTCTTC.

The J gene is TRBJ2-1, the V gene TRBV28, with D hard to call. Per germline, CDR1 MDHEN and CDR2 SYDVKM. CDR3 length: 13 amino acids. The V end was cut by 7 bases, the J end by 0 bases, with 7 bases between. The CDR3, as DNA: TGTGCCAGCAATCCGAGCTCCTACAATGAGCAGTTCTTC. It codes for CASNPSSYNEQFF.

This clonotype is a singleton in its sample. The V call is TRBV12-3 or TRBV12-4, the J call TRBJ1-5; tentatively, D is TRBD1 (5 bases). V was pared by 6 bases and J by 9 bases, with 15 bases between. CDR3 length: 13 amino acids. The CDR3 loop reads CASSPAGGLPQHF. As DNA, the CDR3 is TGTGCCAGCAGCCCTGCTGGGGGACTGCCCCAGCATTTT.

V is TRBV5-1 and J is TRBJ1-1, with 8 bases that match TRBD1. This CDR3 contains 14 residues. Germline V gives CDR1 SGHRS, CDR2 YFSETQ. The trim removed 2 bases at V and 6 bases at J, leaving 6 bases unmatched. The CDR3 is CASSFTGGSAEAFF. The CDR3 nucleotides are TGCGCCAGCAGCTTTACAGGGGGGAGTGCTGAAGCTTTCTTT.

This clonotype came up once. The chain joins TRBV7-3 to TRBJ2-1; D is unclear. The CDR3 sequence is 13 residues long. Germline V CDR1 and CDR2: SGHTA, FQGTGA. V was cut by 1 base and J by 8 bases, with 9 bases left in between. CDR3 in amino acids: CASSLNGNDEQFF. The CDR3 DNA sequence: TGTGCCAGCAGCTTAAACGGTAACGATGAGCAGTTCTTC.

This clonotype has just one count. This chain connects TRBV4-1 to TRBJ2-2; no clear D gene. The CDR3 is 15 residues long. The germline V and J ends were trimmed by 1 base and 6 bases, with 12 bases remaining between them. Per germline, CDR1 MGHRA and CDR2 YSYEKL. The chain's CDR3 is CASSQAVGLAGELFF. CDR3 DNA: TGCGCCAGCAGCCAAGCCGTGGGATTGGCCGGGGAGCTGTTTTTT.

The chain combines TRBV3-1 with TRBJ2-5, with 8 bases lining up with TRBD1. The ends lost 4 bases at V and 2 bases at J; junction bases unmatched: 6. CDR3 size: 15 residues. Per germline, CDR1 LGHDT and CDR2 YNNKEL (reference sequence). In DNA, the CDR3 is TGTGCCAGCAGCCCCAGGGGGCAATCACAAGAGACCCAGTACTTC. This translates into CASSPRGQSQETQYF.

A few counts support this clonotype. This sequence joins TRBV27 and TRBJ2-3; 11 bases map to TRBD2. The CDR3 sequence is 18 residues long. Per the germline V gene, CDR1 is MNHEY and CDR2 is SMNVEV (reference sequence). Trimming cost V 4 bases and J 5 bases; bases outside gene matches: 14. CDR3 in DNA: TGTGCCAGCAGTTCCCCAACGAGAGGTAGCGGGAGGGGAGATACGCAGTATTTT. Translated: CASSSPTRGSGRGDTQYF.

The chain couples TRBV19 to TRBJ2-1, with D unresolved. Trimming took off 2 bases at V and 12 bases at J, with 14 bases between the two ends. The V gene's germline CDR1 is LNHDA and CDR2 SQIVND (reference sequence). The CDR3 covers 13 residues. CDR3 DNA sequence: TGTGCCAGTAGTATACCTGGGCTCCAAGGGCAGTTCTTC. As protein: CASSIPGLQGQFF.

The chain couples TRBV5-6 to TRBJ2-7, with D unresolved. The V gene lost 2 bases and the J gene lost 7 bases, with 7 bases spanning the gap. Germline CDR1 is SGHDT and CDR2 is YYEEEE. The CDR3 is 11 residues long. Written as DNA, the CDR3 is TGTGCCAGCAGCTTAGGGCGAGAGCAGTACTTC. Protein product: CASSLGREQYF.

The J gene is TRBJ2-3, the V gene TRBV5-1; D remains ambiguous. The CDR3 has 15 amino acids. Trimming left V 7 bases short and J 0 bases short, with 15 bases between. Germline V gene data show CDR1 as SGHRS and CDR2 as YFSETQ. The CDR3 loop is CASAQAPSSTDTQYF. The CDR3 region has the DNA TGCGCCAGCGCCCAAGCACCTTCTAGCACAGATACGCAGTATTTT.

This clonotype turned up a few times. The V and J genes are TRBV5-4 and TRBJ2-5, with 10 nucleotides matching TRBD1. The CDR3 extends over 16 amino acids. The junction had 6 bases not matched to a gene; V was cut back by 4 bases and J by 0 bases. The germline CDR1 and CDR2 sequences are SGHNT and YYREEE (reference sequence). The CDR3 nucleotides are TGTGCCAGCAGCGAGCTGGGACAGGGGCACCAAGAGACCCAGTACTTC. This sequence encodes CASSELGQGHQETQYF.

This clonotype was detected a few times. The rearrangement joins TRBV28 to TRBJ2-7; tentatively, D is TRBD2 (6 bases). There are 18 residues in the CDR3. V was trimmed by 6 bases and J by 3 bases, leaving 27 bases between them. CDR1 is MDHEN and CDR2 is SYDVKM in the germline V gene. The CDR3 sequence: CASSPTGPHPTGDYEQYF. DNA of the CDR3: TGTGCCAGCAGCCCCACCGGGCCTCACCCCACGGGGGACTACGAGCAGTACTTC. Based on the CDR3 plus reference TRBV28 and TRBJ2-7, the full variable domain is DVKVTQSSRYLVKRTGEKVFLECVQDMDHENMFWYRQDPGLGLRLIYFSYDVKMKEKGDIPEGYSVSREKKERFSLILESASTNQTSMYLCASSPTGPHPTGDYEQYFGPGTRLTVT.

This clonotype was seen a few times. This chain connects TRBV19 to TRBJ2-2, with D unclear. Between the trimmed V and J ends, which lost 2 bases and 7 bases, there was a span of 8 bases. Germline assignment: CDR1 LNHDA and CDR2 SQIVND (reference sequence). There are 13 residues in the CDR3. The CDR3 loop is CASSIRSGGELFF. As DNA, the CDR3 is TGTGCCAGTAGTATAAGGTCGGGCGGGGAGCTGTTTTTT. Complete variable domain (other parts from reference TRBV19 and TRBJ2-2): DGGITQSPKYLFRKEGQNVTLSCEQNLNHDAMYWYRQDPGQGLRLIYYSQIVNDFQKGDIAEGYSVSREKKESFPLTVTSAQKNPTAFYLCASSIRSGGELFFGEGSRLTVL.

This clonotype was detected only once. The junction and the germline gene differ at one end; a read error may be behind it. The chain uses TRBV6-5 and TRBJ2-1; D could derive from TRBD1 or TRBD2 (5 bases each). Germline assignment: CDR1 MNHEY and CDR2 SVGAGI. This CDR3 is built from 14 residues. Written as DNA, the CDR3 is TGTGCCAGCAGCCAGAGGGGCTCCTACAATGAGCGGTTCTTC. It specifies CASSQRGSYNERFF.

The V and J genes are TRBV10-2 and TRBJ2-7; TRBD2 matches at 8 bases. Germline loops: CDR1 WSHSY, CDR2 SAAADI. The ends lost 6 bases at V and 3 bases at J; junction bases unmatched: 10. The CDR3 contains 15 residues. The CDR3 loop reads CASREGLGRYYEQYF. CDR3 bases: TGCGCCAGCAGGGAGGGACTAGGAAGGTACTACGAGCAGTACTTC.

V is TRBV12-3 or TRBV12-4 and J is TRBJ2-7; TRBD2 matches 8 bases. The CDR3 runs 14 residues. The V segment lost 3 bases and the J segment 3 bases; nucleotides outside the gene matches: 4. The CDR3 DNA reads TGTGCCAGCAGTTTTGGACTAGCAGGCTACGAGCAGTACTTC. Amino acids: CASSFGLAGYEQYF.